This T cell receptor (beta chain) is drawn from a study of T cells in Graves' hyperthyroidism and ophthalmopathy. Turning to the study itself: Peripheral blood was acquired at first diagnosis, ahead of any therapy whatsoever.

This clonotype was seen repeatedly, ten times or more. Using RNA transcripts as the source, TCR beta CDR3 regions were amplified. The HTBI primer set drove a first-round RT-PCR of the TCR CDR3. TCRdb re-derived calls from the multiplex PCR reads in MiXCR, one entry per CDR3 protein. The sample has about 350,000 distinct CDR3 sequences, about 15% seen once. Patients having uncontrolled infection, another autoimmune disease, pregnancy or lactation were not included. Trimming cost V 9 bases and J 3 bases, with 20 bases left between them. Germline CDR1 and CDR2: MDHEN and SYDVKM. The CDR3 runs to 15 residues.

The V gene is TRBV28, the J gene TRBJ1-2; possible D gene TRBD1, 6 bases. Sequences were obtained from blood. This TCR was sampled from a woman aged 25 to 39 with Graves' hyperthyroidism. The CDR3 reads CASHSRGATDYGYTF. The CDR3 DNA reads as TGTGCCAGTCACAGTCGGGGGGCCACTGACTATGGCTACACCTTC.